This T cell receptor (beta chain) was found in a study of shared clonotypes between healthy human individuals. For the study at large: Donors had three CD4 naive, three CD4 memory, two CD8 naive and one CD8 memory plate apiece.

Notes on the study in general: The sole specimen, blood, was sampled, and tissue repertoires likely differ. Of the naive CD4 clonotypes, about 5% were shared across a handful of donors.

Germline lookup yields CDR1 ENHRY and CDR2 SYGVKD. This CDR3 comprises 14 residues. The V end was cut by 0 bases, the J end by 5 bases, with 8 bases between. Comment on this clone: The antigen remains undetermined.

Naive CD8 cells were CD45RO-negative, positively selected for CCR7, excluding terminally differentiated effector memory CD45RA+ cells. The repertoire was sequenced with immunoSEQ multiplex PCR; TCRdb's copy has only in-frame clones and lacks some. Among around 1.9 million clones listed, around 93% were seen once. The clonotype was recovered from a man aged 18 to 29 in good health. Some clones in this sample may be carry-over from other donors' samples. The chain couples TRBV10-3 to TRBJ2-1, with D possibly being TRBD2 (6 bases). Sequencing was done on a sample of naive CD8+ T cells from PBMCs. The CDR3 DNA sequence: TGTGCCATCAGTGAGTCTTCGGGAGACAATGAGCAGTTCTTC. Amino acid sequence: CAISESSGDNEQFF.